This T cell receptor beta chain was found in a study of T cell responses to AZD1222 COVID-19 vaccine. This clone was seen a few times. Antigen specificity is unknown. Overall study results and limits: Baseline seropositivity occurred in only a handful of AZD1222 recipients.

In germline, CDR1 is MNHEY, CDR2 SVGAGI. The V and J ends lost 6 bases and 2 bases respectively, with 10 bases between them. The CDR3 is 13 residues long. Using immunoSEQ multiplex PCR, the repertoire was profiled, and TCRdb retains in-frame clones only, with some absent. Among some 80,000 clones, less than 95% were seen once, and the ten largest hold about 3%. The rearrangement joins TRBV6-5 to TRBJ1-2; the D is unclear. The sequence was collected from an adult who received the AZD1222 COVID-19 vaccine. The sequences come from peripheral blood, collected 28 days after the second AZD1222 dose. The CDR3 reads CASSLIRNYGYTF. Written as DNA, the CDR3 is TGTGCCAGCAGCCTCATACGAAACTATGGCTACACCTTC.